What follows is one T cell receptor beta chain and its context. Its target is unknown. This CDR3 spans 17 amino acids. With V trimmed by 1 base and J by 5 bases, 10 bases remained unmatched. The germline V gene encodes CDR1 MDHEN and CDR2 SYDVKM. Unstimulated Tregs (CD4+CD25+CD127-) and CD4+CD25- non-Tregs were sorted from PBMCs. Thawed PBMCs were rested overnight at 37°C with 200 IU/ml IL-2 before regulatory T cell sorting. The assay was immunoSEQ multiplex PCR, and TCRdb's table has in-frame clones only and misses some. In the table there are around 66,000 clones, approximately 83% of which are singletons. The data originate from a study of Tregs in tolerant kidney transplant recipients. Regarding the study as a whole: Biological reproducibility was not directly addressed, but technical replication error appeared minimal. In tolerant patients, donor-specific Tregs outgrew total Tregs, suggesting antigen-driven expansion.

The source material was Tregs from blood, sampled before the transplant. This receptor was taken from a human donor who received a combined kidney and bone marrow transplant. V is TRBV28 and J is TRBJ2-7; 11 bases are shared with TRBD2. Here the CDR3 reads CASSLYLTSGITDEQYF. CDR3 DNA: TGTGCCAGCAGTTTATACCTGACTAGCGGGATCACCGACGAGCAGTACTTC.